This T cell receptor (beta chain) was captured in a study of monozygotic twins with inflammatory bowel disease. No DNA is given; TCRdb re-called the 5' RACE reads and lists each CDR3 protein once. This listing includes about 330,000 distinct CDR3 sequences. Germline CDR1 DFQATT, CDR2 SNEGSKA (reference sequence). CDR3 length equals 18 residues. This TCR was sampled from a human donor with ulcerative colitis or Crohn's disease, or a healthy co-twin of an affected twin (not recorded which). Sequencing was carried out using blood. This chain connects TRBV20-1 to TRBJ1-3; the TCRdb D gene call, TRBD1, has no DNA to confirm it. This chain's CDR3 is CSARTQGKSPLSGNTIYF.